The 5 T cell receptor beta chains listed next were all sequenced from one sample in a study of cytomegalovirus exposure and HLA in healthy donors. The primer mix had 60 Vbeta and 13 Jbeta primers. Sequencing used immunoSEQ multiplex PCR; TCRdb keeps in-frame clones, though not all of them. The data show about 180,000 clones, roughly three quarters seen once. The sequenced sample consisted of PBMCs. Receptors were obtained from a woman under 40 in good health and CMV-seropositive.

The gene calls are TRBV23-1 and TRBJ1-4, with a possible D match to TRBD1 (6 bases). TRBV23-1 is an ORF, with its function uncertain. The CDR3 has 15 residues. V was shortened by 7 bases and J by 7 bases, with 19 bases between the two germline ends. CDR3 nucleotides: TGCGCCAGCACCGCTCCGGGGGGGCGGGTTGAAAAACTGTTTTTT. This codes for CASTAPGGRVEKLFF.

There are a few counts of this clone. CDR3 bases: TGTGCCAGCAGCTTAGTGGTCGGCGAGCAGTACTTC. Residues: CASSLVVGEQYF. The chain carries TRBV11-2 and TRBJ2-7, with no clear D. Germline V gives CDR1 SGHAT, CDR2 FQNNGV. V was clipped by 1 base and J by 6 bases, with 7 bases between them. This CDR3 is 12 amino acids long.

This chain connects TRBV7-2 to TRBJ1-1, with D perhaps TRBD1 (5 bases). This CDR3 has 15 amino acids. Germline V CDR1 and CDR2: SGHTA, FQGNSA. Trimming stripped 5 bases from V and 10 bases from J, with 23 bases between. CDR3 amino acids: CASSLFGAANDAAFF. In DNA, the CDR3 is TGTGCCAGCAGCCTCTTTGGGGCAGCGAATGACGCAGCTTTCTTT.

The table lists this clone with a count of one. The rearrangement uses TRBV7-8 and TRBJ2-3, with D possibly being TRBD2 (6 bases). The CDR3 is made up of 16 amino acids. Trimming stripped 2 bases from V and 3 bases from J, with 15 bases between. Germline CDR1 reads SGHVS; CDR2 reads FQNEAQ. CDR3 loop: CASSLTAFAGTDTQYF. The CDR3 nucleotides are TGTGCCAGCAGCTTAACCGCATTCGCGGGGACAGATACGCAGTATTTT.

This chain links TRBV5-1 with TRBJ1-1; weak D call: TRBD1 (6 bases). The V end lost 1 base, the J end lost 1 base, and 17 bases lay between the germline ends. Germline V gene data show CDR1 as SGHRS and CDR2 as YFSETQ. This CDR3 spans 17 amino acids. DNA for the CDR3: TGCGCCAGCAGCTTGTGGTGGGGGGGCAGATGGAACACTGAAGCTTTCTTT. Protein: CASSLWWGGRWNTEAFF.